This entry features one T cell receptor beta chain sequence. The method was immunoSEQ multiplex PCR; TCRdb's version includes in-frame clones alone and lacks a portion of them. In the table there are over 75,000 clones, more than 75% of which are singletons. This sample stems from a study of graft-versus-host responses after intestinal transplantation. Study details: The transplants performed in recipients were multivisceral, liver-intestinal, or isolated intestinal.

With 4 bases removed from V and 3 bases from J, the gap between germline ends came to 13 bases. Germline-derived CDR1 and CDR2 are SGHVS and FNYEAQ. The CDR3 has 15 amino acids. The chain joins TRBV7-6 to TRBJ2-1; D perhaps matches TRBD2 (6 bases). The sample consisted of PBMCs, taken 255 days after intestinal transplant. The TCR was taken from a human patient who received an intestinal transplant, so some T cells may come from the graft donor. As DNA, the CDR3 is TGTGCCAGCAGCTCTAACGGGGGACGCTACAATGAGCAGTTCTTC. It codes for CASSSNGGRYNEQFF.